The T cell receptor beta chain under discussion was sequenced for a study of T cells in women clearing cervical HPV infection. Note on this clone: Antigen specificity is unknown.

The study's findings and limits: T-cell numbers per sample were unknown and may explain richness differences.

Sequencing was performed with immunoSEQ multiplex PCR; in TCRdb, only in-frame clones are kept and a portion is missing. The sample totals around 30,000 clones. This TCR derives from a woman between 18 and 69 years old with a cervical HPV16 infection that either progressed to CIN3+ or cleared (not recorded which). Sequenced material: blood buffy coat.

The CDR3 sequence: CSARAGHSSGEQYF. CDR3 DNA (partial): TGCAGTGCTAGGGCGGGACACTCGTCGGGCGAG. The chain is built from TRBV20-1 and TRBJ2-7; D may be TRBD1 or TRBD2 (6 bases each). Coverage ceases 3 residues before the CDR3 finishes, and the germline J gene fills in the end. This CDR3 spans 14 amino acids. CDR1 and CDR2 from the germline V gene are DFQATT and SNEGSKA (reference sequence). The ends were cut back, 3 bases at V and 6 bases at J, with 18 bases in the middle.